These T cell receptor beta chains were read from a single sample in a study of CD8 T cells in ankylosing spondylitis. Each CDR3 protein is one row after TCRdb ran MiXCR on the 5' RACE reads. The sample records roughly 130,000 distinct CDR3 sequences, around 9% being singletons. Sequencing was carried out using blood, either unsorted or a sorted T cell fraction (not recorded which). The receptors derive from a male donor with ankylosing spondylitis or in good health (not recorded which). Each CDR3 is given with its conserved first and last residue. A D gene is named only where the DNA matches it firmly. Clone size is shown for a subset of rows, as once, few, many or a class of expanded clone.

>TRBV20-1|TRBJ1-5|NA|few
TGCAGTGCTAGAGCCTTCGGTGATAGCAATCAGCCCCAGCATTTT
CSARAFGDSNQPQHF
>TRBV20-1|TRBJ2-5|TRBD2|few
TGCAGTGCTAGTCGGGGGGGCGGAATTAAAGAGACCCAGTACTTC
CSASRGGGIKETQYF
>TRBV29-1|TRBJ2-7|NA|many
TGCAGCGTTGAATCCGGGTACGAGCAGTACTTC
CSVESGYEQYF
>TRBV4-3|TRBJ1-2|TRBD1|many
TGCGCCAGCAGCCAGGTGGACAGGCTTCCCTATGGCTACACCTTC
CASSQVDRLPYGYTF
>TRBV20-1|TRBJ2-3|NA|few
TGCAGTGCTACTACTAGAGGGTCCACAGATACGCAGTATTTT
CSATTRGSTDTQYF
>TRBV9|TRBJ2-5|TRBD2|NA
TGTGCCAGCAGCGTAGTGGGAATAGCGGGACTTCAAGAGACCCAGTACTTC
CASSVVGIAGLQETQYF
>TRBV5-1|TRBJ2-2|NA|NA
TGCGCCAGCAGCTTGGTGGTCGGAACCGGGGAGCTGTTTTTT
CASSLVVGTGELFF
>TRBV4-3|TRBJ2-6|TRBD1|few
TGCGCCAGCAGCAGACGTAGCTGGGACAGATCAGCCTCTGGGGCCAACGTCCTGACTTTC
CASSRRSWDRSASGANVLTF
>TRBV5-1|TRBJ2-1|NA|NA
TGCGCCAGCAGGCTAGAGGGACGGTACAATGAGCAGTTCTTC
CASRLEGRYNEQFF
>TRBV7-2|TRBJ2-1|NA|few
TGTGCCAGCGCCCCTGGAGGGTCCTGGGATGAGCAGTTCTTC
CASAPGGSWDEQFF
>TRBV7-9|TRBJ2-1|TRBD1|NA
TGTGCCAGCAGCTTGGGACAGGGTAATTACAATGAGCAGTTCTTC
CASSLGQGNYNEQFF
>TRBV6-1|TRBJ2-7|NA|many
TGTGCCAGCAGTGAATCCGGCCGCGTTCCCTACGAGCAGTACTTC
CASSESGRVPYEQYF
>TRBV7-6|TRBJ2-3|NA|NA
TGTGCCAGCAGCTTATCCGCGAGCAAGGGGACTGTAAGAACCACAGATACGCACTATTTT
CASSLSASKGTVRTTDTHYF
>TRBV7-2|TRBJ1-2|NA|many
TGTGCCAGCAGCTCCTACACCAGGGATGGCTACACCTTC
CASSSYTRDGYTF
>TRBV7-9|TRBJ1-5|NA|NA
TGTGCCAGCAGCTTGCAAAGTCAGCCCCAGCATTTT
CASSLQSQPQHF
>TRBV7-2|TRBJ2-3|NA|NA
TGTGCCAGCACCTTTAGTCGTCCTAGCACAGATACGCAGTATTTT
CASTFSRPSTDTQYF
>TRBV28|TRBJ2-3|NA|many
TGTGCCAGCAGTTTAGGGCTTTCCACAGATACGCAGTATTTT
CASSLGLSTDTQYF
>TRBV7-2|TRBJ2-1|NA|few
TGTGCCAGCAGCTTAGGGCTTACCTCATGGCATGAGCAGTTCTTC
CASSLGLTSWHEQFF
>TRBV20-1|TRBJ1-4|NA|many
TGCAGTGCTAGCACAGGAGAAAAACTGTTTTTT
CSASTGEKLFF
>TRBV5-1|TRBJ2-2|NA|many
TGCGCCAGCAGCTTTCACACCGGGGAGCTGTTTTTT
CASSFHTGELFF
>TRBV4-2|TRBJ2-1|TRBD1|few
TGTGCCAGCAGCCTAAGACAGGGGGCAGTTTACAATGAGCAGTTCTTC
CASSLRQGAVYNEQFF
>TRBV3-1|TRBJ1-5|NA|many
TGTGCCAGCAGCCAACAGGGGAATCAGCCCCAGCATTTT
CASSQQGNQPQHF
>TRBV12-3/TRBV12-4|TRBJ2-2|NA|many
TGTGCCAGCGCCCCGGGACAGAACACCGGGGAGCTGTTTTTT
CASAPGQNTGELFF
>TRBV25-1|TRBJ2-1|TRBD2|few
TGTGCCAGCAGAGCTACTAGCGGACACTCCTACCAAGAGCAGTTCTTC
CASRATSGHSYQEQFF
>TRBV3-1|TRBJ2-5|NA|few
TGTGCCAGCAGCCGCGAGGGACTTCTTCAAGAGACCCAGTACTTC
CASSREGLLQETQYF
>TRBV18|TRBJ2-3|NA|many
TGTGCCAGCTCACCACCCTCGGGGACAGATACGCAGTATTTT
CASSPPSGTDTQYF
>TRBV11-2|TRBJ2-2|NA|many
TGTGCCAGCAGCTTCAGCGGCTCCGCAACCGGGGAGCTGTTTTTT
CASSFSGSATGELFF
>TRBV25-1|TRBJ2-5|TRBD2|medium-sized
TGTGCCAGCAGTGAATTGACTAGCGGGAGATTAGAGACCCAGTACTTC
CASSELTSGRLETQYF
>TRBV7-2|TRBJ1-1|NA|many
TGTGCCAGCAGCCCCCGGGAAAAGGGACTAGTAGCTTTCTTT
CASSPREKGLVAFF
>TRBV20-1|TRBJ2-7|TRBD2|many
TGCAGTGCTACTCATTTAGCGGGAACTTTTCCCGAGCAGTACTTC
CSATHLAGTFPEQYF
>TRBV4-3|TRBJ2-7|NA|NA
TGCGCCAGCAGCCAAGAGGCAGGGGACCAGTGGGCTTACGAGCAGTACTTC
CASSQEAGDQWAYEQYF
>TRBV20-1|TRBJ2-4|TRBD1|many
TGCAGTGCTAATTCCTTGACAGGGACAAAAAACATTCAGTACTTC
CSANSLTGTKNIQYF
>TRBV29-1|TRBJ2-7|NA|few
TGCAGCGTTGAAGAACTGACCTCCTACGAGCAGTACTTC
CSVEELTSYEQYF
>TRBV20-1|TRBJ1-3|NA|many
TGCAGTGCTAGAGATCTGGAACTCTCTGGAAACACCATATATTTT
CSARDLELSGNTIYF
>TRBV5-1|TRBJ2-3|TRBD2|many
TGCGCCAGCAGCTTGTCATCGGGAGGGCCATGGGATACGCAGTATTTT
CASSLSSGGPWDTQYF
>TRBV7-6|TRBJ2-1|TRBD2|NA
TGTGCCAGCAGCTTAGAGCGGGCTAGCGGCTTCAATGAGCAGTTCTTC
CASSLERASGFNEQFF
>TRBV19|TRBJ1-1|TRBD1|few
TGTGCCAGTAGTATCCCAGGGGGGAACACTGAAGCTTTCTTT
CASSIPGGNTEAFF
>TRBV20-1|TRBJ2-5|TRBD1|many
TGCAGTGCTACTGGACAGGGGTTAGAGACCCAGTACTTC
CSATGQGLETQYF
>TRBV20-1|TRBJ2-5|NA|many
TGCAGTGCCTATAGACAAGAGACCCAGTACTTC
CSAYRQETQYF
>TRBV20-1|TRBJ1-1|NA|many
TGCAGTGCTAGATTGGGAGGGAACACTGAAGCTTTCTTT
CSARLGGNTEAFF
>TRBV5-1|TRBJ2-1|NA|many
TGCGCCAGCAGCTCGGGACGGCACAATGAGCAGTTCTTC
CASSSGRHNEQFF
>TRBV6-2/TRBV6-3|TRBJ2-5|NA|many
TGTGCCAGCAGTGGGACCGTAGAGACCCAGTACTTC
CASSGTVETQYF
>TRBV21-1|TRBJ2-3|NA|few
TGTGCCAGCAGCAACCGGCGGACTAGCGGGAGGATCTCAACGCAGTATTTT
CASSNRRTSGRISTQYF
>TRBV5-1|TRBJ2-7|NA|NA
TGCGCCAGCAGCTTGGTTCCTAGCGCTCCGGAGTTAGGTTACGAGCAGTACTTC
CASSLVPSAPELGYEQYF
>TRBV5-1|TRBJ2-3|TRBD2|many
TGCGCCAGCAGCCCGACTAGCGTTAGCACAGATACGCAGTATTTT
CASSPTSVSTDTQYF
>TRBV7-9|TRBJ1-6|NA|many
TGTGCCAGCAGCTGGTCAGATAATTCACCCCTCCACTTT
CASSWSDNSPLHF
>TRBV5-1|TRBJ2-3|NA|many
TGCGCCAGCAGCTTGGTACTCGGTGCTAGCACAGATACGCAGTATTTT
CASSLVLGASTDTQYF
>TRBV7-8|TRBJ1-1|NA|many
TGTGCCAGCAGCTTAGTAGCTATGAACACTGAAGCTTTCTTT
CASSLVAMNTEAFF